The rows below give T cell receptor beta chains drawn from one sample of a study of cytomegalovirus exposure and HLA in healthy donors. The protocol was immunoSEQ multiplex PCR, while the TCRdb copy is restricted to in-frame clones and leaves out a portion. Among about 140,000 clones listed, roughly 72% were seen once. Sequencing was performed on PBMCs. These receptors all come from a man aged 40-49 years in good health and CMV-seronegative. CDR3s include the opening cysteine and the closing phenylalanine or tryptophan. Fields, in order: clone size, V gene, D gene, J gene, CDR3 protein, CDR3 DNA. D genes are given only for firm matches. Clone sizes are given selectively: once, few, many, or a class where the clone is expanded.

-	TRBV5-1	TRBD2	TRBJ2-7	CASSPLAGDSYEQYF	TGCGCCAGCAGCCCATTAGCGGGAGACTCCTACGAGCAGTACTTC
once	TRBV7-9	TRBD2	TRBJ2-7	CASSHGEGYEQYF	TGTGCCAGCAGCCACGGGGAGGGCTACGAGCAGTACTTC
few	TRBV7-2	TRBD1	TRBJ1-4	CASSREAQGAGKLFF	TGTGCCAGCAGCCGTGAGGCGCAGGGGGCGGGAAAACTGTTTTTT
-	TRBV5-1	TRBD2	TRBJ2-2	CASRAAGTSVISTGELFF	TGCGCCAGTCGGGCCGCCGGGACTAGCGTAATTTCCACCGGGGAGCTGTTTTTT
-	TRBV9	-	TRBJ1-2	CASSVGDRLYGGYTF	TGTGCCAGCAGCGTGGGAGACAGGCTCTATGGTGGCTACACCTTC
-	TRBV6-5	-	TRBJ1-1	CASGTVRKEAFF	TGTGCCAGCGGAACAGTCCGCAAGGAAGCTTTCTTT
-	TRBV21-1	-	TRBJ1-1	CASSQKRMNTEAFF	TGTGCCAGCAGCCAGAAGAGGATGAACACTGAAGCTTTCTTT
-	TRBV7-9	TRBD2	TRBJ2-3	CASSSTSGTDTQYF	TGTGCCAGCAGCTCGACTAGCGGCACAGATACGCAGTATTTT
-	TRBV19	TRBD1	TRBJ2-3	CASSPTDREYTDTQYF	TGTGCCAGTAGTCCAACGGACAGGGAATACACAGATACGCAGTATTTT
-	TRBV18	TRBD1	TRBJ1-2	CASSPGQEHHYGYTF	TGTGCCAGCTCCCCCGGACAGGAGCACCACTATGGCTACACCTTC
-	TRBV7-2	-	TRBJ1-1	CASSSRWGHMNTEAFF	TGTGCCAGCAGCTCCCGTTGGGGACATATGAACACTGAAGCTTTCTTT
-	TRBV27	-	TRBJ1-6	CASSLGRGRITPLNF	TGTGCCAGCAGTTTAGGCAGGGGTCGGATTACACCCCTCAACTTT
-	TRBV7-2	-	TRBJ2-1	CASSWGLNEQFF	TGTGCCAGCAGCTGGGGCCTAAATGAGCAGTTCTTC
-	TRBV7-9	-	TRBJ1-2	CASSLGAGQGHGYTF	TGTGCCAGCAGCTTAGGGGCCGGCCAGGGCCATGGCTACACCTTC
-	TRBV5-1	TRBD1	TRBJ2-1	CASRQGGNEQFF	TGCGCCAGTCGACAGGGGGGTAATGAGCAGTTCTTC
-	TRBV6-1	TRBD2	TRBJ2-5	CASSVTSGRAFETQYF	TGTGCCAGCAGTGTGACTAGCGGGAGGGCCTTTGAGACCCAGTACTTC
-	TRBV6-1	-	TRBJ1-4	CASSVVRENNEKLFF	TGTGCCAGCAGTGTTGTTAGGGAGAATAATGAAAAACTGTTTTTT
-	TRBV9	TRBD2	TRBJ2-7	CASSVEAGEYEQYF	TGTGCCAGCAGCGTAGAAGCGGGGGAGTACGAGCAGTACTTC
-	TRBV30	-	TRBJ2-5	CAWSVPGTPGEETQYF	TGTGCCTGGAGTGTACCAGGTACACCCGGGGAGGAGACCCAGTACTTC
-	TRBV27	TRBD1	TRBJ2-3	CASSLPGGSGLSTDTQYF	TGTGCCAGCAGTTTGCCAGGGGGCAGCGGCCTTTCAACAGATACGCAGTATTTT
-	TRBV6-5	-	TRBJ1-5	CASSYRGSNQPQHF	TGTGCCAGCAGTTACAGGGGTAGCAATCAGCCCCAGCATTTT
-	TRBV2	TRBD1	TRBJ1-6	CASSKQGAGSPLHF	TGTGCCAGCAGTAAACAGGGGGCCGGTTCACCCCTCCACTTT
-	TRBV5-1	TRBD1	TRBJ1-2	CASSLAGQGGDYTF	TGCGCCAGCAGCTTGGCAGGACAGGGAGGAGACTACACCTTC
-	TRBV15	TRBD1	TRBJ2-2	CATSRALRGQGGTGELFF	TGTGCCACCAGCAGAGCTTTAAGGGGACAGGGTGGAACCGGGGAGCTGTTTTTT
-	TRBV15	-	TRBJ1-4	CATSREAQGRGEKLFF	TGTGCCACCAGCAGAGAGGCTCAGGGGAGAGGTGAAAAACTGTTTTTT
-	TRBV18	-	TRBJ1-4	CASSPSWTVSYEKLFF	TGTGCCAGCTCACCTTCATGGACAGTTAGTTATGAAAAACTGTTTTTT
-	TRBV7-2	-	TRBJ1-1	CASSLGQAGTEAFF	TGTGCCAGCAGCTTAGGACAGGCGGGTACTGAAGCTTTCTTT
few	TRBV6-1	TRBD1	TRBJ2-2	CASSGFTGGTGELFF	TGTGCCAGCAGTGGATTCACAGGGGGTACCGGGGAGCTGTTTTTT
-	TRBV11-2	-	TRBJ1-5	CASSLAVNQPQHF	TGTGCCAGCAGCTTAGCCGTCAATCAGCCCCAGCATTTT
-	TRBV30	-	TRBJ1-1	CAWKLYGYAEAFF	TGTGCCTGGAAGCTGTACGGGTACGCTGAAGCTTTCTTT
-	TRBV2	-	TRBJ1-6	CASSPLVQGTVNPPLHF	TGTGCCAGCAGCCCTTTAGTACAGGGTACGGTTAACCCACCCCTCCACTTT
-	TRBV5-1	-	TRBJ2-3	CASSYPGTPGTLGQYF	TGCGCCAGCAGCTATCCCGGGACACCGGGAACTTTGGGGCAGTATTTT
-	TRBV5-1	TRBD1	TRBJ2-1	CASSSGQAGSNEQFF	TGCGCCAGCAGCTCGGGACAGGCCGGGAGCAATGAGCAGTTCTTC
-	TRBV6-1	-	TRBJ1-6	CASSEATGYNSPLHF	TGTGCCAGCAGTGAAGCGACGGGGTATAATTCACCCCTCCACTTT
few	TRBV7-8	-	TRBJ1-5	CASSLEGLYSNQPQHF	TGTGCCAGCAGCTTAGAGGGGCTCTATAGCAATCAGCCCCAGCATTTT
-	TRBV7-2	TRBD1	TRBJ2-5	CASSWGQDPLETQYF	TGTGCCAGCAGCTGGGGACAGGACCCCTTAGAGACCCAGTACTTC
-	TRBV21-1	-	TRBJ2-6	CASSKRTEGQYPGANVLTF	TGTGCCAGCAGCAAACGCACGGAGGGACAGTACCCTGGGGCCAACGTCCTGACTTTC
-	TRBV18	-	TRBJ2-1	CASSPEDEQFF	TGTGCCAGCTCACCCGAGGATGAGCAGTTCTTC
few	TRBV2	-	TRBJ2-7	CAILSQGLSYEQYF	TGTGCCATCCTTAGTCAGGGCCTTTCCTACGAGCAGTACTTC
-	TRBV5-4	TRBD1	TRBJ1-4	CASSPAPGQANEKLFF	TGTGCCAGCAGCCCCGCTCCGGGACAGGCTAATGAAAAACTGTTCTTT
once	TRBV5-4	-	TRBJ1-1	CASSLQGTGEAFF	TGTGCCAGCAGCCTACAAGGAACAGGTGAAGCTTTCTTT
-	TRBV11-2	-	TRBJ1-1	CASSLDGGLRAFF	TGTGCCAGCAGCTTAGATGGCGGTTTGAGGGCTTTCTTT
once	TRBV2	TRBD1	TRBJ1-2	CALQGDEGRGYTF	TGTGCACTCCAGGGGGACGAGGGTAGGGGCTACACCTTC
-	TRBV28	-	TRBJ1-2	CASTETRDGYTF	TGTGCCAGCACTGAGACGAGGGATGGCTACACCTTC
-	TRBV10-3	TRBD2	TRBJ2-1	CAISESIITSGSNEQFF	TGTGCCATCAGTGAGTCGATAATTACTAGCGGGAGCAATGAGCAGTTCTTC
-	TRBV10-3	-	TRBJ2-2	CAISGVPTGGELFF	TGTGCCATCAGTGGGGTCCCCACGGGCGGGGAGCTGTTTTTT
few	TRBV6-1	TRBD2	TRBJ2-7	CASSDRGTSTYEQYF	TGTGCCAGCAGTGATCGTGGGACTAGTACCTACGAGCAGTACTTC
-	TRBV10-2	TRBD1	TRBJ1-2	CASTRDRGHVYTF	TGCGCCAGCACCCGGGACAGGGGGCACGTCTACACCTTC
once	TRBV12-2	-	TRBJ2-7	CASRLAVTSVSEVYEQYF	TGTGCAAGTCGCTTAGCGGTGACTAGCGTTTCGGAGGTCTACGAGCAGTACTTC
-	TRBV6-6	TRBD2	TRBJ2-1	CASSYGSSGRTNEQFF	TGTGCCAGCAGTTACGGTAGTAGCGGGCGAACTAATGAGCAGTTCTTC
-	TRBV6-1	TRBD1	TRBJ1-1	CASSADRAVTEAFF	TGTGCCAGCAGCGCGGACAGGGCTGTTACTGAAGCTTTCTTT
-	TRBV30	-	TRBJ2-3	CAWSVDSSTDTQYF	TGTGCCTGGAGTGTAGACTCGAGCACAGATACGCAGTATTTT
few	TRBV7-6	TRBD1	TRBJ1-2	CASSRGTGGGYTF	TGTGCCAGCAGCCGGGGGACAGGGGGCGGCTACACCTTC
-	TRBV7-2	-	TRBJ2-2	CASSLVEVDTGELFF	TGTGCCAGCAGCTTGGTCGAAGTAGACACCGGGGAGCTGTTTTTT
few	TRBV5-1	TRBD1	TRBJ1-1	CASSSTGGNTEAFF	TGCGCCAGCAGCTCGACAGGGGGAAACACTGAAGCTTTCTTT
once	TRBV6-1	-	TRBJ1-5	CASSPGGNQPQHF	TGTGCCAGCAGTCCGGGGGGCAATCAGCCCCAGCATTTT
-	TRBV7-9	TRBD1	TRBJ2-6	CASSPGQGRASGANVLTF	TGTGCCAGCAGCCCGGGACAGGGGAGAGCCTCTGGGGCCAACGTCCTGACTTTC
-	TRBV5-1	-	TRBJ1-3	CASSLDVASGGNTIYF	TGCGCCAGCAGCTTGGACGTGGCCTCTGGTGGAAACACCATATATTTT
-	TRBV6-1	-	TRBJ2-6	CASSEVYSGANVLTF	TGTGCCAGCAGTGAAGTCTACTCTGGGGCCAACGTCCTGACTTTC
-	TRBV19	TRBD1	TRBJ1-4	CASSISQGTAEKLFF	TGTGCCAGTAGTATTTCCCAGGGGACAGCTGAAAAACTGTTTTTT